These 18 T cell receptor beta chains share one sample of origin, sequenced in a study of blood T cell repertoires in COVID-19. TCRdb's table, derived via immunoSEQ multiplex PCR, lists solely in-frame clones and lacks some. This sample has under 300,000 clones, with more than 75% found just once. Sample: PBMCs or T cells enriched from blood (not recorded which). Every receptor here comes from a woman in her thirties or forties with acute COVID-19.

The CDR3 DNA is TGTGCCAGCAGTCTGTGGGGGGGCCGAGGGGCTGAGGCTGAAGCTTTCTTT. Translation gives CASSLWGGRGAEAEAFF. The V call is TRBV6-6, the J call TRBJ1-1, with D perhaps matching TRBD1 (6 bases). The V gene's germline CDR1 is MNHNY and CDR2 SVGAGI (reference sequence). The CDR3 consists of 17 residues. V gave up 5 bases and J gave up 6 bases, with 25 bases separating them.

The chain is built from TRBV6-2 or TRBV6-3 and TRBJ2-1; D is ambiguous. The CDR3 has 12 amino acids. V lost 5 bases to trimming and J lost 6 bases, with 8 bases between them. Germline values: CDR1 MNHEY, CDR2 SVGEGT. This CDR3 is CASSKRVNEQFF. The DNA for the CDR3 is TGTGCCAGCAGTAAGCGAGTCAATGAGCAGTTCTTC.

This rearrangement joins TRBV11-2 to TRBJ2-7, with 8 bases that match TRBD2. The CDR3 length is 15 residues. Germline V CDR1 and CDR2: SGHAT, FQNNGV. V trimming: 5 bases; J trimming: 0 bases; junction bases outside the gene matches: 6. The CDR3 region has the DNA TGTGCCAGCAGCGTCACTAGCGGAAGCTCCTACGAGCAGTACTTC. It yields the protein CASSVTSGSSYEQYF. Combining the CDR3 with reference TRBV11-2 and TRBJ2-7 gives the whole variable domain EAGVAQSPRYKIIEKRQSVAFWCNPISGHATLYWYQQILGQGPKLLIQFQNNGVVDDSQLPKDRFSAERLKGVDSTLKIQPAKLEDSAVYLCASSVTSGSSYEQYFGPGTRLTVT.

The rearrangement uses TRBV3-1 (or the pseudogene TRBV3-2) and TRBJ2-4; no clear D. The CDR3 covers 15 residues. Trimming pared 4 bases from V and 0 bases from J, leaving 10 bases between. From germline, CDR1 is LGHDT and CDR2 YNNKEL (reference sequence). Written as DNA, the CDR3 is TGTGCCAGCAGCCGTGCGAGGCTAGCCAAAAACATTCAGTACTTC. It yields the protein CASSRARLAKNIQYF.

The rearrangement joins TRBV4-1 to TRBJ1-6; D is perhaps TRBD1 (5 bases). Germline loops: CDR1 MGHRA, CDR2 YSYEKL. V was cut by 7 bases and J by 7 bases, with 17 bases left in between. This CDR3 is 15 amino acids long. CDR3 sequence reads: CASNPTGGENSPLHF. The CDR3 DNA reads as TGCGCCAGCAACCCGACGGGGGGTGAAAATTCACCCCTCCACTTT.

The J gene is TRBJ2-3, the V gene TRBV28; the D gene is possibly TRBD1 (8 bases). Germline assignment: CDR1 MDHEN and CDR2 SYDVKM. The V gene lost 6 bases and the J gene lost 3 bases, with 16 bases spanning the gap. The CDR3 loop spans 15 amino acids. The DNA of the CDR3 is TGTGCCAGCAGCGCCGGACAGGGAGGGACAGATACGCAGTATTTT. This translates into CASSAGQGGTDTQYF.

This chain uses TRBV28 with TRBJ2-7, with 8 nucleotides matching TRBD1. Unmatched junction bases numbered 14, after V lost 6 bases and J lost 7 bases. The CDR3 extends over 15 amino acids. Per the germline V gene, CDR1 is MDHEN and CDR2 is SYDVKM. The CDR3, as DNA: TGTGCCAGCAGCTCCTCCGGGCAGGGGGCGGGGGAGCAGTACTTC. Its protein product is CASSSSGQGAGEQYF.

This rearrangement joins TRBV3-1 (or the pseudogene TRBV3-2) to TRBJ2-3; 10 positions agree with TRBD1. The CDR3 has 17 residues. Germline V gene sequence: CDR1 LGHDT, CDR2 YNNKEL (reference sequence). With V trimmed by 0 bases and J by 5 bases, 8 bases remained unmatched. CDR3 sequence reads: CASSQDRGTGVGDTQYF. The CDR3 bases are TGTGCCAGCAGCCAAGATCGCGGGACAGGGGTTGGAGATACGCAGTATTTT.

The chain has TRBV18 and TRBJ2-5; 7 nucleotides agree with TRBD1. CDR1 is KGHSH, CDR2 LQKENI, per germline. The CDR3 contains 15 residues. V lost 1 base, J lost 4 bases, and 6 bases stayed unmatched. DNA for the CDR3: TGTGCCAGCTCACCACAGGGGGCGGTTGGAGAGACCCAGTACTTC. It codes for CASSPQGAVGETQYF.

This clone was detected a few times. This chain links TRBV27 with TRBJ1-2, with TRBD1 matching 8 bases. Germline lookup yields CDR1 MNHEY and CDR2 SMNVEV (reference sequence). J gave up 3 bases and V 5 bases, and 11 bases lay outside the gene matches. The CDR3 consists of 16 residues. CDR3: CASSPGQGLFHYGYTF. CDR3 bases: TGTGCCAGCAGTCCCGGACAGGGCCTCTTTCACTATGGCTACACCTTC.

The J gene is TRBJ2-7, the V gene TRBV3-1 (or the pseudogene TRBV3-2); D perhaps matches TRBD2 (5 bases). The CDR3 has 16 amino acids. Germline V gene data show CDR1 as LGHDT and CDR2 as YNNKEL (reference sequence). Trimming shortened V by 2 bases and J by 3 bases, and 17 bases separated the two germline ends. This chain's CDR3 is CASSQRRLADRYEQYF. The CDR3 DNA follows: TGTGCCAGCAGCCAACGCAGGCTAGCTGACCGCTACGAGCAGTACTTC.

The V and J genes are TRBV27 and TRBJ1-6, with a weak D call TRBD1 (5 bases). CDR3 length: 13 residues. CDR1 is MNHEY, CDR2 SMNVEV, per germline (reference sequence). Trimming pared 3 bases from V and 7 bases from J, leaving 7 bases between. The CDR3 DNA follows: TGTGCCAGCAGTTTCTCAGGGAATTCACCCCTCCACTTT. Protein product: CASSFSGNSPLHF.

This rearrangement joins TRBV28 to TRBJ1-1, with 8 positions matching TRBD1. This CDR3 is 14 amino acids long. Trimming cost V 7 bases and J 1 base; bases outside gene matches: 5. Germline CDR1 and CDR2: MDHEN and SYDVKM. In DNA, the CDR3 is TGTGCCAGCAAACTTGGGACAGGGAACACTGAAGCTTTCTTT. Translated: CASKLGTGNTEAFF.

This rearrangement joins TRBV30 to TRBJ2-1; TRBD1 might be the D (8 bases). The V and J ends lost 4 bases and 4 bases respectively, with 14 bases between them. Germline V gene lookup returns CDR1 GTSNPN and CDR2 SVGIG (reference sequence). CDR3 length: 14 amino acids. The CDR3 DNA sequence: TGTGCCTGGACTACAGGGGGAGGGTACAATGAGCAGTTCTTC. Protein: CAWTTGGGYNEQFF.

V gene TRBV4-2 combines with J gene TRBJ2-3; tentative D call: TRBD1 (6 bases). The CDR3 extends over 13 amino acids. Germline lookup yields CDR1 LGHNA and CDR2 YNFKEQ. V dropped 0 bases and J dropped 5 bases, with 6 bases sitting between them. CDR3 loop: CASSQETGDTQYF. The CDR3 nucleotides read TGTGCCAGCAGCCAAGAGACAGGAGATACGCAGTATTTT.

The rearrangement uses TRBV7-2 and TRBJ1-1; tentatively, D is TRBD1 (5 bases). CDR1 is SGHTA and CDR2 is FQGNSA in the germline V gene. The length of the CDR3 is 14 residues. Trimming shortened V by 2 bases and J by 4 bases, and 11 bases separated the two germline ends. The CDR3 is CASSLRGVGTEAFF. CDR3 in DNA: TGTGCCAGCAGCTTACGGGGGGTGGGCACTGAAGCTTTCTTT.

The V gene is TRBV10-3, the J gene TRBJ1-4, with D unresolved. This CDR3 contains 14 residues. V dropped 6 bases and J dropped 0 bases, with 8 bases sitting between them. Germline V gene lookup returns CDR1 ENHRY and CDR2 SYGVKD. This CDR3 reads CAISRVATNEKLFF. The CDR3 DNA follows: TGTGCCATCAGCCGGGTTGCAACTAATGAAAAACTGTTTTTT.

This rearrangement joins TRBV3-1 (or the pseudogene TRBV3-2) to TRBJ2-2, with TRBD1 matching 8 bases. The junction had 7 bases not matched to a gene; V was cut back by 4 bases and J by 6 bases. The CDR3 runs 15 residues. CDR1 and CDR2 (germline): LGHDT, YNNKEL (reference sequence). CDR3 in DNA: TGTGCCAGCAGCCGGGACAGGTATATTTCCGGGGAGCTGTTTTTT. Amino acids: CASSRDRYISGELFF.